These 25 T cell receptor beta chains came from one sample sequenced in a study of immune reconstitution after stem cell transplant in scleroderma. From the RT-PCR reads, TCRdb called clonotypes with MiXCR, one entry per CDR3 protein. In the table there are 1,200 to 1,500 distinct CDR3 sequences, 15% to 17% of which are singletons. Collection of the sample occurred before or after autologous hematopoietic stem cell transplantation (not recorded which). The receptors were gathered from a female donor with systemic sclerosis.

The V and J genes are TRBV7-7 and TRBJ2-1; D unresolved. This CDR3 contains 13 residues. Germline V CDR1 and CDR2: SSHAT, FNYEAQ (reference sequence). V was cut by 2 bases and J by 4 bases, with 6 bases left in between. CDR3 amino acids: CASSLTRYNEQFF. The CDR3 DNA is TGTGCCAGCAGCTTAACCAGATACAATGAGCAGTTCTTC.

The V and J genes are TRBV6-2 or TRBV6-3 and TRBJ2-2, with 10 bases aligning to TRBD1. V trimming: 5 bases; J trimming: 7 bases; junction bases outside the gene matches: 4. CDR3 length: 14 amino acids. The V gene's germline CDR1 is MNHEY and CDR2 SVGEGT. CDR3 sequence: CASSTGQGNGELFF. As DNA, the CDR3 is TGTGCCAGCAGTACGGGACAGGGGAACGGGGAGCTGTTTTTT.

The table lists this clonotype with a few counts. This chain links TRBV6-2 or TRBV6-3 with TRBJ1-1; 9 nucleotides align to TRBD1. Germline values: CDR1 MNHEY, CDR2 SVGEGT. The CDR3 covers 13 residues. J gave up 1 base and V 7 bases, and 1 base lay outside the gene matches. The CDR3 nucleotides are TGTGCCAGCATGGGACAGGGGAACACTGAAGCTTTCTTT. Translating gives CASMGQGNTEAFF.

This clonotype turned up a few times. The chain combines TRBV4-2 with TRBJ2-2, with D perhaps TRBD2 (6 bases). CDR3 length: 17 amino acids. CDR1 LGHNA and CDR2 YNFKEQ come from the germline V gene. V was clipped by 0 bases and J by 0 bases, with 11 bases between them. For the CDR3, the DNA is TGTGCCAGCAGCCAAGAGGAGGGGCAGACGAACACCGGGGAGCTGTTTTTT. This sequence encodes CASSQEEGQTNTGELFF.

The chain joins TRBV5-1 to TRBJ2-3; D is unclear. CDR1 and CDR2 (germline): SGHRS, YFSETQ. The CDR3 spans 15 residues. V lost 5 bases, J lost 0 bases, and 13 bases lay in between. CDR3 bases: TGCGCCAGCAGGGTCGCGGAGTCTAGCACAGATACGCAGTATTTT. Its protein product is CASRVAESSTDTQYF.

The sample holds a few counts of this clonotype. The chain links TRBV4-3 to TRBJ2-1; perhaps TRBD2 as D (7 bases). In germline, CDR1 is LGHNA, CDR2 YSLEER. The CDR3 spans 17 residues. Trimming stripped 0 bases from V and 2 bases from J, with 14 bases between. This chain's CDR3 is CASSQDPGGYTYNEQFF. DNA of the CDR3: TGCGCCAGCAGCCAAGATCCGGGGGGCTACACCTACAATGAGCAGTTCTTC.

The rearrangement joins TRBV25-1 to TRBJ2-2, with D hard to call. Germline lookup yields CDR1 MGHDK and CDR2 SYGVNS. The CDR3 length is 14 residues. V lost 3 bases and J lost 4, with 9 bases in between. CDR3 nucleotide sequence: TGTGCCAGCAGTGACCCCATGAGCACCGGGGAGCTGTTTTTT. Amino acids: CASSDPMSTGELFF.

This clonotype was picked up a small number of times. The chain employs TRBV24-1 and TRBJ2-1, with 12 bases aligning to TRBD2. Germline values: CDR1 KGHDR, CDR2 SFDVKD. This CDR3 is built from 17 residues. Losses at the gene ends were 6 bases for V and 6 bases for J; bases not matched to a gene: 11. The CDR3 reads CATSPTSGSSFGNEQFF. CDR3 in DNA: TGTGCCACCAGTCCGACTAGCGGGAGTAGTTTTGGCAATGAGCAGTTCTTC.

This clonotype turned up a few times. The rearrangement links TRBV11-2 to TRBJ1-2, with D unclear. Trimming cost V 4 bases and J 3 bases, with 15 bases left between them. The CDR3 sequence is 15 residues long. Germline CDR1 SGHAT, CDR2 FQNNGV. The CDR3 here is CASSSIRTGHYGYTF. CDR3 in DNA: TGTGCCAGCAGCTCGATTCGGACGGGCCACTATGGCTACACCTTC. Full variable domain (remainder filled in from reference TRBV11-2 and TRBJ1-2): EAGVAQSPRYKIIEKRQSVAFWCNPISGHATLYWYQQILGQGPKLLIQFQNNGVVDDSQLPKDRFSAERLKGVDSTLKIQPAKLEDSAVYLCASSSIRTGHYGYTFGSGTRLTVV.

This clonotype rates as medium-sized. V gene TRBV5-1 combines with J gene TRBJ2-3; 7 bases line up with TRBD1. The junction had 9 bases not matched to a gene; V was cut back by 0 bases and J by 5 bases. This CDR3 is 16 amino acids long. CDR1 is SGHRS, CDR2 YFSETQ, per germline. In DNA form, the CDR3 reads TGCGCCAGCAGCTTGGGTGGGACAGCCGTTGAAGATACGCAGTATTTT. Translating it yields CASSLGGTAVEDTQYF.

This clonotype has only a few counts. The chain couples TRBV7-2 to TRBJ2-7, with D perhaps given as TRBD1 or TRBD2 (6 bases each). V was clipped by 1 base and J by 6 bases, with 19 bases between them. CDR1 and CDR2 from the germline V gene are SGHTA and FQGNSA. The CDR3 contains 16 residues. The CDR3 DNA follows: TGTGCCAGCAGCTTAGAGGGGGGAGTGTCCGCGGGCGAGCAGTACTTC. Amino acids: CASSLEGGVSAGEQYF.

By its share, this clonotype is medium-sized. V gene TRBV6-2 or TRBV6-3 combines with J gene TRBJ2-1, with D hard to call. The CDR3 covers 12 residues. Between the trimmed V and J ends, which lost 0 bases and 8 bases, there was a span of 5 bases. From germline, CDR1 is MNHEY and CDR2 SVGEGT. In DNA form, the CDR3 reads TGTGCCAGCAGTTACTCGCTAGATGAGCAGTTCTTC. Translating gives CASSYSLDEQFF.

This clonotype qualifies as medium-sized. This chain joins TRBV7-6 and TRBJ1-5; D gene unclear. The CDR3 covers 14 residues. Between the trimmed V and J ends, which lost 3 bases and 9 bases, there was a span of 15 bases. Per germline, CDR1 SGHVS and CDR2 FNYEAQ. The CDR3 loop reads CASSFRQAGGPQHF. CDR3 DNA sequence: TGTGCCAGCAGCTTTAGGCAGGCCGGAGGGCCCCAGCATTTT.

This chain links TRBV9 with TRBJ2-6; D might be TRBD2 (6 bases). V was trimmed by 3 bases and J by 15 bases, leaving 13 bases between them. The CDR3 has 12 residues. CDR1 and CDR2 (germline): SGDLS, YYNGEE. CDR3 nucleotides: TGTGCCAGCAGCGACCGAAGCGGGTACCTGACTTTC. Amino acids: CASSDRSGYLTF.

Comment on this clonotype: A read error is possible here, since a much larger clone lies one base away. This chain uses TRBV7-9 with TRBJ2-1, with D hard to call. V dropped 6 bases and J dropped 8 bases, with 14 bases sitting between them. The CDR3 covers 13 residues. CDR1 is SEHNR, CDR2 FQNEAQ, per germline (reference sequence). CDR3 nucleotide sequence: TGTGCCAGCAGACCAGGCAGGTACGATGAGCAGTTCTTC. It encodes CASRPGRYDEQFF.

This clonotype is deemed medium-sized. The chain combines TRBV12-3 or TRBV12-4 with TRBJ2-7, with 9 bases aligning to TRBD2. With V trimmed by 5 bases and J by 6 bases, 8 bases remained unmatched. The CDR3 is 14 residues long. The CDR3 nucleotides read TGTGCCAGCAGTCCCCCTAGCGGGGTAGGCGAGCAGTACTTC. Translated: CASSPPSGVGEQYF.

The CDR3 sequence: CATEKGTSGTNEQFF. The CDR3 coding sequence is TGTGCCACTGAGAAAGGGACTAGCGGGACTAATGAGCAGTTCTTC. The chain employs TRBV6-2 or TRBV6-3 and TRBJ2-1, with TRBD2 matching 13 bases. This CDR3 comprises 15 residues. CDR1 MNHEY and CDR2 SVGEGT come from the germline V gene. The trim removed 10 bases at V and 7 bases at J, leaving 10 bases unmatched.

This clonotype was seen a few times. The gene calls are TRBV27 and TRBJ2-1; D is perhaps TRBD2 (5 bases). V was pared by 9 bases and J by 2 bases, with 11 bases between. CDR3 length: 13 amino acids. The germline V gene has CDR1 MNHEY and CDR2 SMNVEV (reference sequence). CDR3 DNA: TGTGCCAGTGCCGAAGCGGCCTACAATGAGCAGTTCTTC. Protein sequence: CASAEAAYNEQFF.

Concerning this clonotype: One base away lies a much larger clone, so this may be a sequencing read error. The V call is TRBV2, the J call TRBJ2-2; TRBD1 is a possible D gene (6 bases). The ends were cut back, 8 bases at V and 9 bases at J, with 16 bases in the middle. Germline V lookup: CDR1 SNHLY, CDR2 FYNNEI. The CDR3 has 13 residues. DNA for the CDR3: TGTGCCAGCCGAGGTACAGGGACCAGGGAGCTGTTTTTT. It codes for CASRGTGTRELFF.

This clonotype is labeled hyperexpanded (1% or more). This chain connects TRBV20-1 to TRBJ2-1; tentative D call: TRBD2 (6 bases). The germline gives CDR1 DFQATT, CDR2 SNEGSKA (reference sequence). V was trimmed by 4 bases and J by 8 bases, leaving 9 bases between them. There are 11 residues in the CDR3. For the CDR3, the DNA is TGCAGTGCTACCTTAGCGGATGAGCAGTTCTTC. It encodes CSATLADEQFF.

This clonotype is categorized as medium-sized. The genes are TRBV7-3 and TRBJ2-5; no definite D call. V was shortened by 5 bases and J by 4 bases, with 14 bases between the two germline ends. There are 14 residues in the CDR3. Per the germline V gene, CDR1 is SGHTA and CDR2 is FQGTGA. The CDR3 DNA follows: TGTGCCAGCAGCCCCCGTGGAACGTCAGAGACCCAGTACTTC. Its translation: CASSPRGTSETQYF.

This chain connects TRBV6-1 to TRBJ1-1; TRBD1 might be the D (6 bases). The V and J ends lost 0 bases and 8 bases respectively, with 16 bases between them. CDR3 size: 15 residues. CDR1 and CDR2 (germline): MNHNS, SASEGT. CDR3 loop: CASSEALGGGIEAFF. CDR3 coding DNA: TGTGCCAGCAGTGAAGCGCTTGGGGGCGGAATAGAAGCTTTCTTT.

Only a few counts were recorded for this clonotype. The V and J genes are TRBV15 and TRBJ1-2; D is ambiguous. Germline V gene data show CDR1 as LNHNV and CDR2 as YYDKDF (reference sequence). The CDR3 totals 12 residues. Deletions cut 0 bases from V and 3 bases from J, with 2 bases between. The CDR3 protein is CATSRDYYGYTF. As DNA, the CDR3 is TGTGCCACCAGCAGAGATTACTATGGCTACACCTTC. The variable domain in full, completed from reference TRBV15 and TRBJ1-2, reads DAMVIQNPRYQVTQFGKPVTLSCSQTLNHNVMYWYQQKSSQAPKLLFHYYDKDFNNEADTPDNFQSRRPNTSFCFLDIRSPGLGDTAMYLCATSRDYYGYTFGSGTRLTVV.

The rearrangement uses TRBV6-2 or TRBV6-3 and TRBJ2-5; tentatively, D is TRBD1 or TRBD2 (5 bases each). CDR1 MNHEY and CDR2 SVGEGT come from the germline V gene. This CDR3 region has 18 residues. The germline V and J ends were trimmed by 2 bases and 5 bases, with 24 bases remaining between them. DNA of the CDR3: TGTGCCAGCAGTTACGGTCCCGGGATCAGGGCGCCGCCGGAGACCCAGTACTTC. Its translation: CASSYGPGIRAPPETQYF.

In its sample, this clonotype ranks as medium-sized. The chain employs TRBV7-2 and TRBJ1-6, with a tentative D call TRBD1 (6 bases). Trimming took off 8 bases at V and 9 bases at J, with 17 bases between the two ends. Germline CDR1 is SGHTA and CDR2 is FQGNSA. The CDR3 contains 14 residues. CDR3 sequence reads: CASVSGGGGSPLHF. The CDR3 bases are TGTGCCAGCGTTTCAGGAGGGGGGGGTTCACCCCTCCACTTT.